Given below is one T cell receptor beta chain in context. This clonotype was seen ten or more times. It has no known antigen specificity. Base qualities were left out, and no much larger clone turns up one base away. This record comes from a study of T cell repertoires in cytomegalovirus infection (dated by TCRdb to the late 2010s). Background on the whole study: Donor HLA type was relevant to the analysis, as public TCR beta signatures indicated carriage of CMV infection together with the matching HLA type.

TCRdb lists the instrument as Illumina HiSeq 1500. The public reads were reprocessed in TCRdb via fastp at Q25 and MiXCR, keeping in-frame beta chains. Entries that share a CDR3 protein sequence are merged under the most common genes and DNA. Recorded for this sample are almost 500,000 distinct CDR3 sequences; about 11% of them occurred a single time. The top ten constitute 10% of the sample. The cysteine opens and the phenylalanine closes a CDR3 of 17 amino acids. Just the 51-base CDR3 DNA is kept, in frame starting at base 1. CDR1 SGHVS and CDR2 FQNEAQ are derived from the germline V gene. Trimmed from V: 0 bases; trimmed from J: 6 bases; junction bases lacking a gene match: 10. Study-wide findings and limitations: In the ex vivo response, HLA-C-restricted CMV-specific TCR beta clonotypes were dominant, and in two of eight donors the single most frequent clonotype came from this HLA-C-restricted group. Cumulative frequency of public TCR beta family members discriminated carriers of CMV infection plus the relevant HLA type in this cohort and an independent approximately 350-donor cohort.

Sample: PBMCs. The source is a human donor in good health (CMV status not recorded). Some clones in this sample may be carry-over from other donors' samples. The chain is made from TRBV7-8 and TRBJ1-5; the junction holds 8 bases that match TRBD1. The nucleotide sequence reads as follows: TGTGCCAGCAGCTTAGCGGGACAGGATATTCTAAGTCAGCCCCAGCATTTT. Its product reads: CASSLAGQDILSQPQHF.